This T cell receptor beta chain was sequenced for a study of cytomegalovirus exposure and HLA in healthy donors. Generated by immunoSEQ multiplex PCR, the TCRdb table keeps only in-frame clones and is missing some. The sample includes about 330,000 clones, roughly 87% of them seen just once. This CDR3 contains 15 residues. Germline CDR1 LNHNV, CDR2 YYDKDF (reference sequence). The V end lost 6 bases, the J end lost 4 bases, and 19 bases lay between the germline ends. Donors were drawn from the approximately 110-subject validation cohort, separate from the approximately 700-subject first cohort. Overall study findings and caveats: Rare TCR sequences dominated, though some public TCRs recurred in many donors. According to reports, the classifier identified cytomegalovirus status with high specificity and sensitivity. Among TCR beta chains, those listed as cytomegalovirus-associated numbered approximately 150.

Worth noting for this clone: Antigen unknown.

Source material: PBMCs. The receptor was derived from a woman aged 30 to 39 in good health and CMV-seropositive. The rearrangement uses TRBV15 and TRBJ2-7, with no clear D. DNA for the CDR3: TGTGCCACCAGACGGATCAAGGCCAGGAAGTACGAGCAGTACTTC. As protein: CATRRIKARKYEQYF.